This entry concerns a single TCR beta chain. A junction end diverges from the germline sequence, so it may reflect a read error. The data derive from a study of blood T cell repertoires in COVID-19. At the level of the study: Sources were T cells, B-cell-depleted T cells, or PBMCs; the material itself was cDNA or gDNA.

Authors' methods: Estimated nucleated cell counts came from reference gene primer amplification. Assay used: immunoSEQ multiplex PCR; TCRdb lists only in-frame clones, some missing. D and trimming come from the DNA, and the V and J calls and clone size come from that table. The sample has approximately 340,000 clones; around 82% are singletons. The CDR3 has 13 residues. Germline lookup yields CDR1 LGHNA and CDR2 YSLEER. The chain has TRBV4-3 and TRBJ1-2; no clear D. The TCR was taken from a man aged 25-40 years with active or convalescent COVID-19. Sequencing was done on a sample of peripheral blood. The CDR3 DNA reads TGCGCCAGCAGCCAAGATCGTCGGCGGTCCTACGCGTTC. Its translation is CASSQDRRRSYAF.